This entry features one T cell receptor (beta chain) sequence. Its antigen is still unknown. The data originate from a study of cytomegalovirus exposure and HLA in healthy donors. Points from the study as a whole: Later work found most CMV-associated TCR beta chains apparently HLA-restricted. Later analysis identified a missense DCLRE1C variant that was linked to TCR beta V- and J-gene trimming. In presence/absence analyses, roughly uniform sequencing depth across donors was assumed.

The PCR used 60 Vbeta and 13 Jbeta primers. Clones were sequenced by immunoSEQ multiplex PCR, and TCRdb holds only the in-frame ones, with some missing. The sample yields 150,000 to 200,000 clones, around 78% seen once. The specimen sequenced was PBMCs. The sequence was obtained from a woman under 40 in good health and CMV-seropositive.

The CDR3 here is CASSFPGAGELFF. CDR3 sequence (DNA): TGTGCCAGCAGCTTTCCAGGGGCCGGGGAGCTGTTTTTT. The rearrangement uses TRBV7-2 and TRBJ2-2, with a weak D call TRBD1 (6 bases). The CDR3 spans 13 residues. Germline loops: CDR1 SGHTA, CDR2 FQGNSA. Trimming took 3 bases from V and 6 from J, leaving 8 bases between them. Complete variable domain (other parts from reference TRBV7-2 and TRBJ2-2): GAGVSQSPSNKVTEKGKDVELRCDPISGHTALYWYRQSLGQGLEFLIYFQGNSAPDKSGLPSDRFSAERTGGSVSTLTIQRTQQEDSAVYLCASSFPGAGELFFGEGSRLTVL.